This entry lists 28 T cell receptor beta chains sequenced from one sample in a study of graft-versus-host responses after intestinal transplantation. The antigens these receptors bind are not known. Repertoires were generated with immunoSEQ multiplex PCR, while TCRdb's copy carries only in-frame clones and drops some. This table holds over 45,000 clones, 89% found once. Here the sequenced sample was unstimulated CD4+ T cells sorted from spleen or lymph node cells, taken before transplant. These TCRs come from a human donor who was the organ donor for an intestinal transplant.

The chain couples TRBV5-1 to TRBJ2-3, with 11 bases fitting TRBD2. Looked up from germline, CDR1 is SGHRS and CDR2 is YFSETQ. The CDR3 is 15 residues long. Unmatched junction bases numbered 6, after V lost 5 bases and J lost 4 bases. The CDR3 coding sequence is TGCGCCAGCAGGACACTAGCGGGAGTTGCAGATACGCAGTATTTT. The encoded protein is CASRTLAGVADTQYF.

This clone has a single count. V is TRBV5-1 and J is TRBJ2-7; 9 nucleotides line up with TRBD1. With 2 bases clipped from V and 6 bases from J, the junction kept 9 bases outside the gene matches. The CDR3 is 15 amino acids. CDR1 is SGHRS and CDR2 is YFSETQ in the germline V gene. CDR3 sequence: CASSLDRGYSLEQYF. CDR3 bases: TGCGCCAGCAGCTTAGACAGGGGGTATTCTCTCGAGCAGTACTTC. The full variable domain, with the rest looked up from reference TRBV5-1 and TRBJ2-7, is KAGVTQTPRYLIKTRGQQVTLSCSPISGHRSVSWYQQTPGQGLQFLFEYFSETQRNKGNFPGRFSGRQFSNSRSEMNVSTLELGDSALYLCASSLDRGYSLEQYFGPGTRLTVT.

The V and J genes are TRBV6-5 and TRBJ1-4; TRBD1 agrees at 9 bases. V shed 0 bases and J 8 bases; nucleotides not matched to a gene: 4. This CDR3 spans 15 amino acids. CDR1 is MNHEY and CDR2 is SVGAGI in the germline V gene. CDR3 nucleotide sequence: TGTGCCAGCAGTTACTCCGGGACAGGGAAGGAAAAACTGTTTTTT. As protein: CASSYSGTGKEKLFF.

This sequence joins TRBV7-3 and TRBJ2-4, with 7 bases identical to TRBD1. This CDR3 has 14 amino acids. Germline trimming cut 5 bases from V and 10 bases from J; bases unmatched to any gene: 11. CDR1 is SGHTA and CDR2 is FQGTGA in the germline V gene. The CDR3, as DNA: TGTGCCAGCAGCACGACAGGGTCCGATGGGATTCAGTACTTC. It is translated as CASSTTGSDGIQYF. Based on the CDR3 plus reference TRBV7-3 and TRBJ2-4, the full variable domain is GAGVSQTPSNKVTEKGKYVELRCDPISGHTALYWYRQSLGQGPEFLIYFQGTGAADDSGLPNDRFFAVRPEGSVSTLKIQRTERGDSAVYLCASSTTGSDGIQYFGAGTRLSVL.

The J gene is TRBJ1-3, the V gene TRBV28, with D perhaps TRBD1 (5 bases). Trimming removed 3 bases from V and 3 bases from J, with 9 bases in between. Germline-derived CDR1 and CDR2 are MDHEN and SYDVKM. CDR3 length: 14 amino acids. The CDR3 DNA sequence: TGTGCCAGCAGTTTGGGGGGGAATGGAAACACCATATATTTT. Protein: CASSLGGNGNTIYF.

The CDR3 bases are TGTGCCAGCGGGGCCTGGTGGTTGTGGGAGAACACTGAAGCTTTCTTT. Encoded protein: CASGAWWLWENTEAFF. The J gene is TRBJ1-1, the V gene TRBV6-4; D is perhaps TRBD1 (5 bases). Deletions cut 8 bases from V and 1 base from J, with 20 bases between. The length of the CDR3 is 16 residues. From germline, CDR1 is MRHNA and CDR2 SNTAGT.

V gene TRBV9 combines with J gene TRBJ1-1; possible D gene TRBD1, 5 bases. Per germline, CDR1 SGDLS and CDR2 YYNGEE. This CDR3 has 13 residues. V gave up 6 bases and J gave up 3 bases, with 12 bases separating them. The CDR3 protein is CASTYPGDTEAFF. The CDR3, as DNA: TGTGCCAGCACCTACCCGGGGGACACTGAAGCTTTCTTT. Variable domain in full (rest from reference TRBV9 and TRBJ1-1): DSGVTQTPKHLITATGQRVTLRCSPRSGDLSVYWYQQSLDQGLQFLIQYYNGEERAKGNILERFSAQQFPDLHSELNLSSLELGDSALYFCASTYPGDTEAFFGQGTRLTVV.

This sequence joins TRBV15 and TRBJ2-1, with 9 nucleotides matching TRBD1. V was pared by 2 bases and J by 1 base, with 9 bases of the junction left unmatched. CDR1 is LNHNV and CDR2 is YYDKDF in the germline V gene (reference sequence). The CDR3 runs 18 residues. CDR3 in DNA: TGTGCCACCAGCAGACCCGATGAAGACAGGGGGTCCTACAATGAGCAGTTCTTC. Its protein product is CATSRPDEDRGSYNEQFF. Full variable domain (outside the CDR3, taken from reference TRBV15 and TRBJ2-1): DAMVIQNPRYQVTQFGKPVTLSCSQTLNHNVMYWYQQKSSQAPKLLFHYYDKDFNNEADTPDNFQSRRPNTSFCFLDIRSPGLGDTAMYLCATSRPDEDRGSYNEQFFGPGTRLTVL.

The V and J genes are TRBV9 and TRBJ1-3, with D tentatively TRBD1 (5 bases). This CDR3 has 15 amino acids. CDR1 is SGDLS, CDR2 YYNGEE, per germline. The V and J ends lost 2 bases and 0 bases respectively, with 9 bases between them. Written as DNA, the CDR3 is TGTGCCAGCAGCGTTGGACACGACTCTGGAAACACCATATATTTT. This sequence encodes CASSVGHDSGNTIYF.

This clone has a handful of counts. The chain combines TRBV5-6 with TRBJ2-1, with TRBD2 identical over 8 bases. After removal of 2 bases from V and 7 bases from J, the junction contained 5 bases not matched to a gene. The CDR3 loop spans 14 amino acids. CDR1 is SGHDT and CDR2 is YYEEEE in the germline V gene. CDR3 DNA sequence: TGTGCCAGCAGCTTAACGGGAGGGAGGAATGAGCAGTTCTTC. Protein: CASSLTGGRNEQFF.

The rearrangement joins TRBV5-1 to TRBJ2-2, with D maybe TRBD2 (5 bases). Germline CDR1 and CDR2: SGHRS and YFSETQ. Trimming took 6 bases from V and 4 from J, leaving 7 bases between them. The CDR3 has 12 residues. CDR3 bases: TGCGCCAGCAACGAGGGCACCGGGGAGCTGTTTTTT. Its protein is CASNEGTGELFF.

The chain combines TRBV10-3 with TRBJ2-5; D possibly corresponds to TRBD1 (5 bases). The J call may not be correct, given that the DNA end is closer to TRBJ2-7. This CDR3 spans 14 amino acids. CDR1 ENHRY and CDR2 SYGVKD come from the germline V gene. CDR3 bases: TGTGCCATCAGTGAGAGGGGCCAGGCCTACGAGCAGTACTTC. Translating it yields CAISERGQAYEQYF.

The DNA for the CDR3 is TGTGCCAGCAGCCCATCGCAGGGGGTTGGCGGCTACACCTTC. It codes for CASSPSQGVGGYTF. This rearrangement joins TRBV7-8 to TRBJ1-2, with 7 bases aligning to TRBD1. Trimming removed 5 bases from V and 8 bases from J; junction bases left unmatched: 11. CDR3 length equals 14 residues. Germline CDR1 is SGHVS and CDR2 is FQNEAQ.

V and J are TRBV30 and TRBJ1-3; 10 bases are a match to TRBD1. The V gene end was trimmed by 5 bases and the J gene end by 1 base; junction bases not matched to a gene: 11. The CDR3 is 17 amino acids. Germline CDR1 and CDR2: GTSNPN and SVGIG (reference sequence). CDR3 amino acids: CAWFKKGQGFSGNTIYF. CDR3 nucleotides: TGTGCCTGGTTTAAGAAGGGACAGGGGTTTTCTGGAAACACCATATATTTT.

Concerning this clone itself: Other DNA variants within this sample encode the same CDR3. The chain employs TRBV6-1 and TRBJ2-1; TRBD2 agrees at 14 bases. The germline gives CDR1 MNHNS, CDR2 SASEGT. Trimming took 5 bases from V and 7 from J; bases not matched to a gene: 4. The CDR3 has 15 amino acids. The CDR3 DNA follows: TGTGCCAGCAGTAGAGGACTAGCGGGAGGTAATGAGCAGTTCTTC. Residues: CASSRGLAGGNEQFF.

CDR3 protein: CACSPVNTGELFF. The CDR3 DNA reads TGTGCCTGCTCACCGGTTAACACCGGGGAGCTGTTTTTT. The V and J genes are TRBV30 and TRBJ2-2, with D unresolved. The V end was cut by 6 bases, the J end by 2 bases, with 10 bases between. Germline V gene sequence: CDR1 GTSNPN, CDR2 SVGIG (reference sequence). The CDR3 runs 13 residues.

The chain has TRBV18 and TRBJ1-4, with D tentatively TRBD1 (6 bases). CDR1 and CDR2 from the germline V gene are KGHSH and LQKENI. There are 15 residues in the CDR3. V lost 3 bases to trimming and J lost 7 bases, with 15 bases between them. CDR3 nucleotide sequence: TGTGCCAGCTCACCCCCCGACAGGCTGGGTGAAAAACTGTTTTTT. Its protein product is CASSPPDRLGEKLFF.

The chain has TRBV5-1 and TRBJ2-3, with TRBD2 identical over 14 bases. The J segment lost 3 bases and the V segment lost 1 base, leaving 16 bases of the junction unmatched. The V gene's germline CDR1 is SGHRS and CDR2 YFSETQ. CDR3 size: 21 residues. As DNA, the CDR3 is TGCGCCAGCAGCTTGATGGGGCCCGGGACTAGCGGGAGATTCAGTACAGATACGCAGTATTTT. Translating it yields CASSLMGPGTSGRFSTDTQYF.

The chain links TRBV7-2 to TRBJ1-1; TRBD1 matches 8 bases. The CDR3 spans 15 residues. The junction had 7 bases not matched to a gene; V was cut back by 5 bases and J by 2 bases. Germline CDR1 SGHTA, CDR2 FQGNSA. CDR3 in amino acids: CASSVDRGSNTEAFF. CDR3 in DNA: TGTGCCAGCAGCGTTGACAGGGGTTCTAACACTGAAGCTTTCTTT.

The CDR3 here is CASSLYLVPRDGYTF. The CDR3 DNA sequence: TGTGCCAGCAGTTTATATTTGGTACCGAGGGATGGCTACACCTTC. The genes are TRBV28 and TRBJ1-2; no definite D call. In germline, CDR1 is MDHEN, CDR2 SYDVKM. V dropped 1 base and J dropped 6 bases, with 15 bases sitting between them. This CDR3 comprises 15 residues.

This clone was seen once. The genes are TRBV19 and TRBJ1-2; 7 bases match TRBD1. Germline V gene lookup returns CDR1 LNHDA and CDR2 SQIVND (reference sequence). The CDR3 length is 13 residues. Trimming at V came to 6 bases and at J to 12 bases, leaving 13 bases not matched to a gene. The DNA of the CDR3 is TGTGCCAGTAGAGGGGACAGAGCCCTTGGTGACACCTTC. Its translation is CASRGDRALGDTF.

A few counts support this clone. The V gene is TRBV4-1, the J gene TRBJ2-7; no clear D. There are 15 residues in the CDR3. CDR1 is MGHRA and CDR2 is YSYEKL in the germline V gene. Between the trimmed V and J ends, which lost 0 bases and 0 bases, there was a span of 9 bases. In nucleotides, the CDR3 is TGCGCCAGCAGCCAAGATGAGTCCTGCTCCTACGAGCAGTACTTC. Translating gives CASSQDESCSYEQYF.

The chain joins TRBV2 to TRBJ1-1, with a possible D match to TRBD1 (6 bases). Trimming shortened V by 4 bases and J by 10 bases, and 13 bases separated the two germline ends. Per germline, CDR1 SNHLY and CDR2 FYNNEI. The CDR3 is made up of 12 amino acids. CDR3: CASSVQGSGAFF. Written as DNA, the CDR3 is TGTGCCAGCAGTGTACAGGGATCTGGAGCTTTCTTT.

The chain joins TRBV5-4 to TRBJ1-2, with 9 bases identical to TRBD1. Germline V CDR1 and CDR2: SGHNT, YYREEE (reference sequence). V shed 1 base and J 5 bases; nucleotides not matched to a gene: 3. This CDR3 region has 14 residues. The CDR3 is CASSLKQGAYGYTF. CDR3 coding DNA: TGTGCCAGCAGCTTGAAACAGGGGGCGTATGGCTACACCTTC.

The chain uses TRBV28 and TRBJ1-5, with D maybe TRBD1 (6 bases). The CDR3 is 17 amino acids. The ends were cut back, 3 bases at V and 0 bases at J, with 15 bases in the middle. CDR1 and CDR2 (germline): MDHEN, SYDVKM. CDR3 in amino acids: CASSLQTGTFSNQPQHF. The CDR3 DNA sequence: TGTGCCAGCAGTTTGCAAACAGGGACATTTAGCAATCAGCCCCAGCATTTT.

This chain links TRBV7-8 with TRBJ2-7; 7 bases match TRBD2. Germline CDR1 and CDR2: SGHVS and FQNEAQ. The CDR3 covers 14 residues. V shed 5 bases, J shed 0 bases, and the junction held 4 bases outside the gene matches. The CDR3 sequence is CASSQGTNSYEQYF. CDR3 nucleotides: TGTGCCAGCAGCCAAGGGACTAACTCCTACGAGCAGTACTTC.

J is TRBJ1-3 and V is TRBV6-5; no clear D. The CDR3 loop spans 15 amino acids. Trimming removed 5 bases at V and 0 bases at J, with 11 bases between. CDR1 and CDR2 from the germline V gene are MNHEY and SVGAGI. In nucleotides, the CDR3 is TGTGCCAGCAGTACCGCCGGTAACTCTGGAAACACCATATATTTT. Translated, it gives CASSTAGNSGNTIYF.

The chain combines TRBV5-1 with TRBJ2-1; 10 bases agree with TRBD2. CDR3 length: 15 amino acids. Germline trimming cut 3 bases from V and 4 bases from J; bases unmatched to any gene: 4. Germline V gene lookup returns CDR1 SGHRS and CDR2 YFSETQ. Written as DNA, the CDR3 is TGCGCCAGCAGCTGGACTAGCGGAGCTTACAATGAGCAGTTCTTC. The encoded protein is CASSWTSGAYNEQFF.